The TCR beta chain described here comes from a study of blood T cell repertoires in COVID-19. In the study overall: COVID-19 samples, acute and convalescent, were from the United States, Italy and Spain. Sources were T cells, B-cell-depleted T cells, or PBMCs; the material itself was cDNA or gDNA.

Study processing details: Cell counts per sample came from amplifying reference gene primers. Generated by immunoSEQ multiplex PCR, the TCRdb table keeps only in-frame clones and is missing some. From that table come the V and J calls and clone size; the DNA was used to work out D and trimming. The sample gives roughly 60,000 clones, around 87% of which show up once; 6.5% to 8% is in the top ten. There are 16 residues in the CDR3. With V trimmed by 2 bases and J by 6 bases, 10 bases remained unmatched. Germline V gene data show CDR1 as MNHEY and CDR2 as SMNVEV (reference sequence). The sequenced sample was peripheral blood. The chain uses TRBV27 and TRBJ2-3, with 8 positions matching TRBD2. The source is a human donor with active COVID-19. The donor label of this sample is uncertain. The CDR3 DNA sequence: TGTGCCAGCAGTTTAGGAGCGGGGGCTCCGCGGGATACGCAGTATTTT. This codes for CASSLGAGAPRDTQYF.